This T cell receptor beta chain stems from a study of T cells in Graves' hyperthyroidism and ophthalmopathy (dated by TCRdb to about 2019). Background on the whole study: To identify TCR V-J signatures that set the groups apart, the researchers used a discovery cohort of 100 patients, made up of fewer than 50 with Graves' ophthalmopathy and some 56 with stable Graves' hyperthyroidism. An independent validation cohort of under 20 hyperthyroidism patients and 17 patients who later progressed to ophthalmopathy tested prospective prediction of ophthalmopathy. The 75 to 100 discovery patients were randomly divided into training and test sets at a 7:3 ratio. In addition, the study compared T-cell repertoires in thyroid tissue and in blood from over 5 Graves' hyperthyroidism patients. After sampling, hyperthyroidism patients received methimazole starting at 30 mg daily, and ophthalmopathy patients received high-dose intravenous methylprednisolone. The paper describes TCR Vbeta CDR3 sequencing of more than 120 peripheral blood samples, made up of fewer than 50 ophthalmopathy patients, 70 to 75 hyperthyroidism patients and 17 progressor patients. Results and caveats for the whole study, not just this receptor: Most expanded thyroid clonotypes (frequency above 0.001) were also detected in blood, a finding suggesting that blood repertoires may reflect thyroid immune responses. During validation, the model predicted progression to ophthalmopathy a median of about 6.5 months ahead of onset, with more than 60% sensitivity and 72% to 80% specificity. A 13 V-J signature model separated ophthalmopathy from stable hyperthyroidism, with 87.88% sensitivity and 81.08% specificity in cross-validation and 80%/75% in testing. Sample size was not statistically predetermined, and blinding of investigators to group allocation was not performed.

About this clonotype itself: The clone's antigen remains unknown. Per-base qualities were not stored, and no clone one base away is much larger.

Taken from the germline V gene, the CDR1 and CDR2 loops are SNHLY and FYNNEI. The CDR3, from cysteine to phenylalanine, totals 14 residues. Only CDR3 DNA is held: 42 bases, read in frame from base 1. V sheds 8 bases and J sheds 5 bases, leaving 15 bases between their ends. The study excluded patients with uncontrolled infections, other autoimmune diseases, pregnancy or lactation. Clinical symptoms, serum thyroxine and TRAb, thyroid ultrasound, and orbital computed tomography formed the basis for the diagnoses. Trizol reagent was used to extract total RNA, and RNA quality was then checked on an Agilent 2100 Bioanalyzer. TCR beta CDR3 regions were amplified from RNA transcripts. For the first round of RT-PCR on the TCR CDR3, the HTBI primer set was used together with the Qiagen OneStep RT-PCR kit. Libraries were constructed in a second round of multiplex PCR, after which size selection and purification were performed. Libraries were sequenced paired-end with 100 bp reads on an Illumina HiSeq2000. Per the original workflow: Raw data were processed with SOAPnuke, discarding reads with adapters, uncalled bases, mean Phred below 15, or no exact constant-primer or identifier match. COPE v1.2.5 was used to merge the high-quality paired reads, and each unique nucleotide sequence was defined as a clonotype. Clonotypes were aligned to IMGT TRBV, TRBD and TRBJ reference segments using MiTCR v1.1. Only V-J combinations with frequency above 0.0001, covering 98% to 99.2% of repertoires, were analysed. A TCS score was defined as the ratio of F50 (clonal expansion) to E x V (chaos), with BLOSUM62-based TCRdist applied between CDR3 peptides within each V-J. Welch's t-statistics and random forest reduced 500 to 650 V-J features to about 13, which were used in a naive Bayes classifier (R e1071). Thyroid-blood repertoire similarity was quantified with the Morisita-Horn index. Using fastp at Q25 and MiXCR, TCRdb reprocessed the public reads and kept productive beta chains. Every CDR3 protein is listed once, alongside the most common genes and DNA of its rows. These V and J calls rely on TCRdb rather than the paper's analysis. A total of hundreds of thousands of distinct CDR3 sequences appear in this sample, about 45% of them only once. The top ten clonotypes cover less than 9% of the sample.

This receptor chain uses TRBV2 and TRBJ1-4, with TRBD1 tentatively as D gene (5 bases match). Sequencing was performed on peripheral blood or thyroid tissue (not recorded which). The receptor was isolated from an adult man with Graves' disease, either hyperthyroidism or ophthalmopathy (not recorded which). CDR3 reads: CASVAGTANEKLFF. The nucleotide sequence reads TGTGCCAGCGTTGCCGGGACTGCGAATGAAAAACTGTTTTTT.